The entry below gives a single T cell receptor beta chain sequence along with its context. V was clipped by 5 bases and J by 0 bases; unmatched bases: 3. This CDR3 is built from 14 residues. The germline CDR1 and CDR2 sequences are SGHRS and YFSETQ. This entry belongs to a study of blood T cell repertoires in COVID-19. Across the study: COVID-19 samples from acute and convalescent phases originated in the United States, Italy and Spain. In each case, the material was cDNA or gDNA derived from T cells, B-cell-depleted T cells, or PBMCs.

Seattle patients were enrolled while actively infected and followed longitudinally. Authors' data handling: Reference gene primer amplification gave estimated nucleated cell counts. The table came from immunoSEQ multiplex PCR; TCRdb's copy has only in-frame clones and leaves some out. That table furnishes V, J and clone size, whereas the DNA furnished D and trimming. The sample lists nearly 350,000 clones, more than 75% occurring once. The chain is built from TRBV5-1 and TRBJ2-3; TRBD2 aligns across 7 bases. Sequenced input: peripheral blood. This clonotype was obtained from a woman between 50 and 59 years old with COVID-19, enrolled during active disease. As DNA, the CDR3 is TGCGCCAGCAGGTTTAGCGGGAGCACAGATACGCAGTATTTT. Translated: CASRFSGSTDTQYF. Combining the CDR3 with reference TRBV5-1 and TRBJ2-3 gives the whole variable domain KAGVTQTPRYLIKTRGQQVTLSCSPISGHRSVSWYQQTPGQGLQFLFEYFSETQRNKGNFPGRFSGRQFSNSRSEMNVSTLELGDSALYLCASRFSGSTDTQYFGPGTRLTVL.